This TCR beta chain was observed in a study of blood T cell repertoires in COVID-19. Across the study: From T cells, B-cell-depleted T cells, or PBMCs came the material, which was cDNA or gDNA.

This CDR3 is built from 13 residues. Germline assignment: CDR1 MGHRA and CDR2 YSYEKL. V was cut by 4 bases and J by 4 bases, with 10 bases left in between. The protocol was immunoSEQ multiplex PCR, while the TCRdb copy is restricted to in-frame clones and leaves out a portion. The sample comprises 200,000 to 250,000 clones, more than 80% of which are singletons, and less than 4.5% rests with the top ten. Donors were grouped by their self-reported clinical history. The specimen sequenced was PBMCs or T cells enriched from blood (not recorded which). The receptor's source is a woman between 35 and 50 years old with acute COVID-19. The gene calls are TRBV4-1 and TRBJ1-2; no clear D gene. The CDR3 region is CASSPQDSYGYTF. CDR3 coding DNA: TGCGCCAGCAGCCCCCAGGATTCCTATGGCTACACCTTC.